A single sample gave rise to the 4 T cell receptor beta chains below, sequenced in a study of Ad26.COV2.S vaccination and SARS-CoV-2 variants. Stated treatment: over 15 received Ad26.COV2.S at low or high dose, single or two shots; 5 received placebo; per-sample allocation not given. At day 63 after the first vaccine or placebo injection, samples were drawn. The protocol was immunoSEQ multiplex PCR, while the TCRdb copy is restricted to in-frame clones and leaves out a portion. The data show about 390,000 clones, roughly nine tenths seen once. The material sequenced was peripheral blood, taken in a trial of Ad26.COV2.S vaccine versus placebo. Receptor source: a person between 18 and 65 years old who received the Ad26.COV2.S COVID-19 vaccine or a placebo.

This clone was picked up a small number of times. The CDR3 protein is CASSPLGTGSYNEQFF. CDR3 coding DNA: TGTGCCAGCTCACCACTCGGGACAGGGTCATACAATGAGCAGTTCTTC. The V call is TRBV18, the J call TRBJ2-1; 9 positions match TRBD1. This CDR3 region has 16 residues. The germline CDR1 and CDR2 sequences are KGHSH and LQKENI. Losses at the gene ends were 1 base for V and 4 bases for J; bases not matched to a gene: 5.

The rearrangement links TRBV19 to TRBJ1-6; 9 nucleotides match TRBD1. This CDR3 has 15 residues. Trimming took 4 bases from V and 9 from J; bases not matched to a gene: 7. Germline-derived CDR1 and CDR2 are LNHDA and SQIVND (reference sequence). The CDR3 sequence is CASSTDRGKGSPLHF. The CDR3 DNA reads as TGTGCCAGTAGTACAGACAGGGGGAAGGGTTCACCCCTCCACTTT.

The table lists this clone with many counts. V gene TRBV7-6 combines with J gene TRBJ2-3; no clear D gene. Germline V lookup: CDR1 SGHVS, CDR2 FNYEAQ. The CDR3 extends over 13 amino acids. The V gene lost 1 base and the J gene lost 6 bases, with 8 bases spanning the gap. CDR3 in amino acids: CASSLDLLDTQYF. CDR3 coding DNA: TGTGCCAGCAGCTTAGACTTGCTGGATACGCAGTATTTT.

V is TRBV5-4 and J is TRBJ2-7, with 8 bases aligning to TRBD2. Germline V lookup: CDR1 SGHNT, CDR2 YYREEE (reference sequence). The CDR3 is 16 residues long. The junction had 14 bases not matched to a gene; V was cut back by 4 bases and J by 5 bases. Here the CDR3 DNA reads TGTGCCAGCAGCACACAAAGCGGGGGTGCCGGGGACGAGCAGTACTTC. Translation gives CASSTQSGGAGDEQYF.